This paragraph reports one T cell receptor (beta chain). Method: immunoSEQ multiplex PCR; TCRdb's copy keeps in-frame clones and lacks some. Of tens of thousands of clones in the sample, more than 65% are singletons; the top ten hold roughly 15%. The data belong to a study of control samples from healthy donors and cancer patients. From germline, CDR1 is LGHDT and CDR2 YNNKEL (reference sequence). V dropped 4 bases and J dropped 4 bases, with 11 bases sitting between them. The CDR3 consists of 14 residues. Material for sequencing was formalin-fixed, paraffin-embedded tissue. This chain joins TRBV3-1 (or the pseudogene TRBV3-2) and TRBJ2-1; possible D gene TRBD1, 6 bases. This clonotype originated in a male donor with melanoma. This CDR3 reads CASSPGQYYNEQFF. The CDR3 DNA reads as TGTGCCAGCAGCCCAGGACAGTATTACAATGAGCAGTTCTTC.